These T cell receptor beta chains were read from a single sample in a study of T cells after somatic rescue of genetic block. Produced via immunoSEQ multiplex PCR; TCRdb's table is partial and in-frame only. The sample shows 70,000 or so clones, just under 95% of them seen only once. Sequencing used peripheral blood mononuclear cells (PBMCs). These receptors all stem from a middle-aged man. The conserved cysteine and the conserved F or W are not part of the CDR3 here. Fields, in order: D gene, J gene, V gene, CDR3 protein. D genes are given only for firm matches.

D gene: .
J gene: TRBJ2-7
V gene: TRBV5-5
CDR3 protein: ASSLDRLPSYEQY

D gene: TRBD2
J gene: TRBJ2-1
V gene: TRBV7-8
CDR3 protein: ASSPGLAGGLNEQF

D gene: TRBD1
J gene: TRBJ1-6
V gene: TRBV5-1
CDR3 protein: ASSLGTGDGSPLH

D gene: TRBD2
J gene: TRBJ2-1
V gene: TRBV19
CDR3 protein: ASSMGGNNEQF

D gene: TRBD1
J gene: TRBJ1-1
V gene: TRBV6-5
CDR3 protein: ASRRQGRVSTEAF

D gene: .
J gene: TRBJ2-1
V gene: TRBV6-5
CDR3 protein: ASSLVGAVDEQF

D gene: .
J gene: TRBJ2-7
V gene: TRBV27
CDR3 protein: ASSVDRGGNEQY

D gene: .
J gene: TRBJ1-3
V gene: TRBV5-6
CDR3 protein: ASSLVGPGNTIY

D gene: TRBD2
J gene: TRBJ2-7
V gene: TRBV9
CDR3 protein: ASSVALAGVHEQY

D gene: TRBD1
J gene: TRBJ2-3
V gene: TRBV6-5
CDR3 protein: ASSITGADTQY

D gene: .
J gene: TRBJ2-4
V gene: TRBV12-5
CDR3 protein: ASGLEKLAKNIQY

D gene: .
J gene: TRBJ1-6
V gene: TRBV10-1
CDR3 protein: ASIRDSSNSPLH

D gene: TRBD2
J gene: TRBJ2-2
V gene: TRBV9
CDR3 protein: ASSAPLAGDTGELF

D gene: .
J gene: TRBJ1-2
V gene: TRBV28
CDR3 protein: ASSSPYGYT

D gene: TRBD1
J gene: TRBJ1-1
V gene: TRBV19
CDR3 protein: ASSITPGTGDTEAF

D gene: .
J gene: TRBJ2-7
V gene: TRBV7-9
CDR3 protein: ASSTQGGIQY

D gene: .
J gene: TRBJ1-6
V gene: TRBV4-2
CDR3 protein: ASSQEANSPLH

D gene: TRBD1
J gene: TRBJ1-1
V gene: TRBV27
CDR3 protein: ASSSGGAGAYTEAF

D gene: .
J gene: TRBJ1-3
V gene: TRBV18
CDR3 protein: ASSPRRGTLSGNTIY

D gene: TRBD1
J gene: TRBJ1-4
V gene: TRBV4-2
CDR3 protein: ASSQGLGQGAEKLF

D gene: .
J gene: TRBJ1-1
V gene: TRBV6-1
CDR3 protein: ASSFWMAEGTEAF

D gene: TRBD2
J gene: TRBJ2-3
V gene: TRBV27
CDR3 protein: ASSLLGLAVTSTDTQY

D gene: TRBD2
J gene: TRBJ2-2
V gene: TRBV4-1
CDR3 protein: ASSPTWGGSGLDTGELF

D gene: TRBD1
J gene: TRBJ1-1
V gene: TRBV7-9
CDR3 protein: ASRPKLRTGMNTEAF

D gene: .
J gene: TRBJ2-5
V gene: TRBV6-1
CDR3 protein: ASRRISDFQETQY

D gene: .
J gene: TRBJ2-6
V gene: TRBV10-2
CDR3 protein: ASRVGAGSANVLT

D gene: .
J gene: TRBJ2-7
V gene: TRBV14
CDR3 protein: ASSQLLAASYEQY

D gene: .
J gene: TRBJ2-7
V gene: TRBV7-9
CDR3 protein: ASSLGPLLEQY